A selection of T cell receptor beta chains follows, all from one sample in a study of tumor and adjacent non-tumor tissue in lung cancer. TCRdb processed the multiplex PCR reads anew with MiXCR; each CDR3 protein has one entry. The sample consists of under 45,000 distinct CDR3 sequences, approximately 61% of them appearing once. Material: distant non-tumor lung tissue. These receptors all stem from a man aged 45-60 years with non-small cell lung cancer. The CDR3 runs from the conserved cysteine through the conserved F or W. Each record gives: CDR3 protein, CDR3 DNA, V gene, D gene, CDR3 length, clone size, J gene. A D gene is named only where the DNA matches it firmly. Clone size is given for some rows only: seen once, a few or many times, or a class if the clone is expanded.

CNARVRDRGYNELFF	TGCAATGCTAGAGTGCGGGACAGGGGTTACAATGAGCTGTTCTTC	TRBV20-1	TRBD1	15	-	TRBJ2-1
CASSQDSGTLYF	TGCGCCAGCAGCCAAGATAGTGGAACGCTGTATTTT	TRBV4-1	-	12	-	TRBJ2-3
CASSPGQTTDTQYF	TGCGCCAGCAGCCCTGGACAGACCACAGATACGCAGTATTTT	TRBV5-1	-	14	many	TRBJ2-3
CSAPPVAAGGETQCF	TGCAGCGCTCCCCCGGTGGCAGCGGGAGGAGAGACCCAGTGCTTC	TRBV29-1	TRBD2	15	-	TRBJ2-5
CASNRQDPNQPQHF	TGTGCTAGCAACAGACAGGACCCTAATCAGCCCCAGCATTTT	TRBV6-1	-	14	few	TRBJ1-5
CASTLQGSGPQHF	TGTGCCAGCACCCTACAGGGCTCCGGGCCCCAGCATTTT	TRBV28	-	13	-	TRBJ1-5
CASSLNSYEKYF	TGTGCCAGTAGCTTAAATAGCTACGAGAAGTACTTC	TRBV11-1	-	12	-	TRBJ2-7
CASSQGDSMNTEAIF	TGCGCCAGTAGCCAAGGGGACAGCATGAACACCGAAGCTATCTTT	TRBV4-1	TRBD1	15	-	TRBJ1-1
CANSPGGLETQYF	TGTGCCAACAGCCCAGGGGGGTTGGAGACCCAGTACTTC	TRBV14	-	13	few	TRBJ2-5
CASNFPGGEQYF	TGTGCCAGCAACTTCCCAGGGGGAGAGCAGTACTTC	TRBV5-4	TRBD1	12	-	TRBJ2-7
CASSQGGLTGANTGELFF	TGTGCCAGCAGCCAAGGGGGACTAACGGGGGCGAACACCGGGGAGCTGTTCTTT	TRBV4-2	-	18	-	TRBJ2-2
CSCSFEEGAWNEQYF	TGCTCCTGCAGCTTTGAAGAGGGGGCGTGGAACGAGCAGTACTTC	TRBV5-1	TRBD1	15	-	TRBJ2-7
CASSPTGSQREPSF	TGTGCCAGCAGTCCGACCGGGTCCCAAAGGGAGCCGTCTTTT	TRBV12-3/TRBV12-4	-	14	few	TRBJ2-2
CANSRDSLFSEQYF	TGTGCCAACAGTCGAGACAGCCTTTTCTCCGAGCAGTACTTC	TRBV11-2	-	14	-	TRBJ2-7
CVSSSTRGPYNEQFF	TGTGTCAGCAGTTCGACGCGGGGACCCTATAATGAGCAGTTCTTC	TRBV12-3/TRBV12-4	-	15	-	TRBJ2-1
CASSPELGRGVPDTQYF	TGTGCCAGCAGCCCGGAACTAGGGCGGGGGGTACCAGATACGCAGTATTTT	TRBV7-9	TRBD2	17	few	TRBJ2-3
CASSDRPYEQYF	TGTGCCAGCAGCGACAGACCCTACGAGCAGTACTTC	TRBV6-4	-	12	many	TRBJ2-7
CSVRGDSNQPQHF	TGCAGTGTTAGGGGGGATAGCAATCAGCCCCAGCATTTT	TRBV20-1	-	13	-	TRBJ1-5
CASLEQRNPTDTQHF	TGTGCTAGCCTGGAACAGCGGAACCCCACAGATACGCAGCATTTT	TRBV5-6	-	15	-	TRBJ1-5
CAWTPLGRDGGEQFF	TGTGCCTGGACCCCCCTAGGGCGGGACGGGGGTGAGCAGTTCTTC	TRBV30	-	15	many	TRBJ2-1
CASSLRHSSYNEQFF	TGTGCCAGCAGCTTGCGGCACAGTAGCTACAATGAGCAGTTCTTC	TRBV11-2	-	15	-	TRBJ2-1
CASILGRDSFYEQYF	TGTGCCAGCATCTTGGGGCGGGACAGTTTCTACGAGCAGTACTTC	TRBV5-4	-	15	-	TRBJ2-7
CASSFDRRDYEQYF	TGCGCCAGCAGCTTTGACAGGAGGGACTACGAGCAGTACTTC	TRBV5-1	-	14	few	TRBJ2-7
CASALGSSERRSNALTF	TGTGCTAGTGCCTTGGGGAGCTCGGAGAGGAGATCCAACGCCCTGACTTTC	TRBV12-5	-	17	-	TRBJ2-6
CGARISLLYNSPLHF	TGCGGTGCTAGAATCAGCCTACTCTATAATTCACCCCTCCACTTT	TRBV20-1	-	15	-	TRBJ1-6
CVTSDPTESTDMQYF	TGTGTCACCAGTGACCCGACAGAGAGCACAGATATGCAGTATTTT	TRBV24-1	-	15	-	TRBJ2-3
CASSTGARSYNEQLF	TGTGCCAGCAGCACCGGGGCCCGCTCCTACAATGAGCAGCTCTTC	TRBV11-2	-	15	-	TRBJ2-1
CASSILAGANYEQYF	TGTGCCAGTAGTATACTAGCGGGAGCGAACTACGAGCAGTACTTC	TRBV19	TRBD2	15	many	TRBJ2-7
CASGLDGGYDYTF	TGTGCTAGTGGTTTGGACGGAGGCTATGATTACACCTTC	TRBV12-5	-	13	-	TRBJ1-2
CASRAGQGPFYEQYF	TGTGCCAGCAGGGCGGGACAGGGCCCATTCTACGAGCAGTACTTC	TRBV6-6	TRBD1	15	many	TRBJ2-7
CVSSHGAGGADYGYTF	TGTGTCAGCAGCCATGGGGCAGGGGGCGCCGACTATGGCTACACCTTC	TRBV4-1	TRBD1	16	-	TRBJ1-2
CTSNLVLTEAFF	TGTACTAGCAATCTAGTCTTAACTGAAGCTTTCTTT	TRBV6-1	-	12	-	TRBJ1-1
CSAEGTGHTDTQYF	TGCAGTGCAGAGGGGACAGGGCACACAGATACGCAGTATTTT	TRBV20-1	TRBD1	14	few	TRBJ2-3
CASSELTLSNQPQYF	TGCGCCAGCAGTGAGTTGACTCTTAGTAATCAGCCCCAGTATTTT	TRBV10-2	-	15	-	TRBJ2-3
CASSSGQDLNTIYF	TGTGCCAGCAGCTCTGGACAGGATCTGAACACCATATATTTT	TRBV11-2	TRBD1	14	-	TRBJ1-3
CASSGRDTDTQCF	TGTGCCAGCAGTGGAAGAGACACAGATACGCAGTGTTTT	TRBV6-4	-	13	-	TRBJ2-3
CASSRDRVGKQYF	TGTGCCAGCAGCCGCGACAGGGTCGGCAAGCAGTACTTC	TRBV12-3/TRBV12-4	TRBD1	13	few	TRBJ2-7
CSVDLWGYHEQYF	TGCAGCGTTGATCTCTGGGGATACCACGAGCAGTACTTC	TRBV29-1	-	13	once	TRBJ2-7
CASSLEFGHPPDTQYF	TGTGCCAGCAGCTTAGAATTCGGTCATCCCCCCGATACGCAGTATTTT	TRBV11-2	-	16	medium-sized	TRBJ2-3
CVSSPVRGQEPQHF	TGTGTCAGCAGTCCCGTTCGTGGTCAAGAGCCCCAGCATTTT	TRBV6-5	-	14	-	TRBJ1-5
CASSERNPYNPPLHF	TGTGCCAGCAGTGAACGAAACCCGTATAATCCACCCCTCCACTTT	TRBV6-1	-	15	-	TRBJ1-6
CASSLQRETGETQYF	TGTGCCAGCAGCTTGCAGCGGGAGACGGGGGAGACCCAGTACTTC	TRBV5-4	TRBD2	15	-	TRBJ2-5
CASSTGSTCEQYF	TGTGCCAGCAGTACGGGTAGCACCTGCGAACAGTACTTC	TRBV6-1	-	13	-	TRBJ2-7
CASRKGTSRMVDTQYF	TGTGCCAGCAGAAAAGGGACTAGCAGGATGGTAGATACGCAGTATTTT	TRBV6-2/TRBV6-3	TRBD2	16	-	TRBJ2-3
CARISNGHLDLANYGYTF	TGTGCCAGAATCTCAAACGGTCACCTGGATTTAGCTAACTATGGCTACACCTTC	TRBV11-2	-	18	-	TRBJ1-2
CASSQDGDRRAEAFF	TGTGCCAGCAGCCAAGATGGGGACAGGAGGGCTGAAGCTTTCTTT	TRBV14	TRBD1	15	many	TRBJ1-1
CANSLSTVPSGANVLTF	TGCGCCAACAGCTTGTCTACGGTCCCCTCTGGGGCCAACGTCCTGACTTTC	TRBV5-1	-	17	-	TRBJ2-6
CANSQHWEGRVGYTF	TGCGCCAACAGCCAACATTGGGAGGGTAGGGTTGGCTACACCTTC	TRBV4-1	-	15	-	TRBJ1-2
CANTMTSGYNEQFF	TGTGCCAACACCATGACTAGCGGGTACAATGAGCAGTTCTTC	TRBV6-5	TRBD2	14	once	TRBJ2-1
CARILEGRSRDELFF	TGTGCCAGGATCCTCGAAGGGCGGTCCCGCGATGAGCTGTTCTTC	TRBV11-3	-	15	-	TRBJ2-1
CAWSVGTKLFF	TGTGCCTGGAGTGTAGGCACTAAACTGTTTTTT	TRBV30	-	11	many	TRBJ1-4
CASSMGRVSYCEQYF	TGTGCCAGTAGTATGGGCAGGGTATCCTACTGCGAGCAGTACTTC	TRBV19	-	15	-	TRBJ2-7
CSAVLTTATQYF	TGCAGCGCCGTACTCACCACAGCTACGCAGTACTTT	TRBV29-1	-	12	-	TRBJ2-3
CAGSLLGLLEQNF	TGTGCCGGCAGCTTATTGGGACTCTTGGAACAGAACTTC	TRBV11-1	-	13	-	TRBJ2-7
CAGRQEDRGVADTQYF	TGTGCCGGCAGACAAGAAGACAGGGGGGTTGCAGATACGCAGTATTTT	TRBV14	TRBD1	16	once	TRBJ2-3
CASSRDRESAGELFF	TGTGCCAGTAGCCGGGACAGGGAAAGCGCCGGGGAGCTGTTTTTT	TRBV19	TRBD1	15	-	TRBJ2-2
CASSLWGSETKYF	TGTGCCAGCAGCTTATGGGGGTCGGAGACCAAGTACTTC	TRBV11-2	-	13	-	TRBJ2-5
CANSFQSRPGELFF	TGTGCCAACAGTTTTCAGAGTCGACCTGGGGAGCTGTTTTTT	TRBV11-1	-	14	-	TRBJ2-2
CASSSSREQGVF	TGTGCCAGTAGCTCTTCGAGAGAACAGGGCGTTTTT	TRBV11-2	-	12	-	TRBJ1-3
CASSQVSGTGGSKTIQYF	TGCGCCAGCAGCCAAGTATCGGGGACAGGGGGTTCCAAAACCATTCAATACTTC	TRBV4-1	TRBD1	18	-	TRBJ2-4